This T cell receptor beta chain came from a study of T-cell memory formation after mild COVID-19. Overall study: Each donor largely had its own TCR clusters.

Germline V gene data show CDR1 as SGHTA and CDR2 as FQGNSA. J lost 0 bases, V lost 5 bases, and 12 bases had no gene match. This CDR3 comprises 19 residues. Study-wide results and limits: Certain responding clones were present in pre-infection memory, suggesting participation of cross-reactive memory. Whether second-wave clones peaking at day 37 were SARS-CoV-2 specific went unconfirmed. Clones that got smaller from day 15 to 85 had even CD4/CD8, while clones growing later tipped toward CD4+.

On this clonotype: Its antigen is not known.

In TCRdb, the 5' RACE reads were re-called with MiXCR into one record per CDR3 protein. The table lists around 200,000 distinct CDR3 sequences, about a fifth of them singletons, with about 21% in the top ten. This chain connects TRBV7-2 to TRBJ2-6, with 8 bases that match TRBD2. The origin of this receptor is an adult woman who had mild COVID-19 (a few samples of this study predate the infection). Cell type and time point are not known. The sequenced material came from PBMCs or a T cell subset sorted from them (not recorded which). The CDR3 region has the DNA TGTGCCAGCAGCCCGATCCTAGCGGGTTTCAGCTCTGGGGCCAACGTCCTGACTTTC. Amino acids: CASSPILAGFSSGANVLTF. The variable domain in full, completed from reference TRBV7-2 and TRBJ2-6, reads GAGVSQSPSNKVTEKGKDVELRCDPISGHTALYWYRQSLGQGLEFLIYFQGNSAPDKSGLPSDRFSAERTGGSVSTLTIQRTQQEDSAVYLCASSPILAGFSSGANVLTFGAGSRLTVL.